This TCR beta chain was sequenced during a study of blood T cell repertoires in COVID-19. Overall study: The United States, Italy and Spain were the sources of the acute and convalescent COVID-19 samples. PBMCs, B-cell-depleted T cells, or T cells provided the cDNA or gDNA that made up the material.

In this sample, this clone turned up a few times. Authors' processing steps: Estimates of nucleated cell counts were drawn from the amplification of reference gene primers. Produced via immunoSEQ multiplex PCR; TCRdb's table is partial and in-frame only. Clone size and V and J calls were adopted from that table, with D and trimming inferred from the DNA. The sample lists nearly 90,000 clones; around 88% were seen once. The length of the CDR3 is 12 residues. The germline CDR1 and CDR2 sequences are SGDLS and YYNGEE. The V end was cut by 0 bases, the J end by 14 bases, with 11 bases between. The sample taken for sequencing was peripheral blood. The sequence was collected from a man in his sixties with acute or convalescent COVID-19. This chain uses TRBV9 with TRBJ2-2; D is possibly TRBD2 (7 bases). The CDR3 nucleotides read TGTGCCAGCAGCGTAGTGGCGGGGGCCCTGTTTTTT. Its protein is CASSVVAGALFF.